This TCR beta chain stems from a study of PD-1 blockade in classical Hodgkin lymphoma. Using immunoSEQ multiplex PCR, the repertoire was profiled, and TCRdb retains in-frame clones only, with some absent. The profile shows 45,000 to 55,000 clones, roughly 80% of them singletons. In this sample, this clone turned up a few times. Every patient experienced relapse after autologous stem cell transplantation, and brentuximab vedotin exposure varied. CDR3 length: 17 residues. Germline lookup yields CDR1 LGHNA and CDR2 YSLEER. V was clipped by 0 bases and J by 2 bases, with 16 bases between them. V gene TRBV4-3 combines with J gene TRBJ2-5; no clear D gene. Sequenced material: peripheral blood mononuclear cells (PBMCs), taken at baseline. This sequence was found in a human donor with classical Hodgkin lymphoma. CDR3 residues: CASSQDFSRASQETQYF. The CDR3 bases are TGCGCCAGCAGCCAAGACTTTTCCCGAGCGTCTCAAGAGACCCAGTACTTC.